Listed below are T cell receptor beta chains from one sample, sequenced in a study of OX40 agonist ivuxolimab in advanced cancers. Method: immunoSEQ multiplex PCR; TCRdb's copy keeps in-frame clones and lacks some. Of fewer than 45,000 clones listed, about 83% were seen once; the top ten hold around 35%. Sequenced here: CD4+ or CD8+ T cells sorted from blood, sampled in a trial of the OX40 agonist ivuxolimab. The receptor set was obtained from an adult with an advanced solid tumor such as melanoma, head and neck, liver or kidney cancer. Both conserved end residues are part of each CDR3. The D gene is left open where the match is weak. Size tells how often a clone was seen (once, few, many) or the class of an expanded clone, and some rows leave it out.

clone size: NA
V gene: TRBV6-5
D gene: NA
J gene: TRBJ1-6
CDR3 protein: CASSYSNSPLHF
CDR3 DNA: TGTGCCAGCAGTTACTCGAATTCACCCCTCCACTTT

clone size: NA
V gene: TRBV2
D gene: TRBD2
J gene: TRBJ2-3
CDR3 protein: CASSRVPGRTSGGTDTQYF
CDR3 DNA: TGTGCCAGCAGTCGCGTCCCGGGCCGGACTAGCGGAGGCACAGATACGCAGTATTTT

clone size: NA
V gene: TRBV5-1
D gene: NA
J gene: TRBJ1-2
CDR3 protein: CASSSADTNNYGYTF
CDR3 DNA: TGCGCCAGCAGCTCGGCGGACACCAATAACTATGGCTACACCTTC

clone size: NA
V gene: TRBV5-1
D gene: NA
J gene: TRBJ2-7
CDR3 protein: CASSSRGTTYEQYF
CDR3 DNA: TGCGCCAGCAGCTCCAGGGGGACTACCTACGAGCAGTACTTC

clone size: NA
V gene: TRBV11-2
D gene: TRBD2
J gene: TRBJ2-6
CDR3 protein: CASSARGGPGANVLTF
CDR3 DNA: TGTGCCAGCAGCGCACGGGGGGGGCCTGGGGCCAACGTCCTGACTTTC

clone size: few
V gene: TRBV5-1
D gene: TRBD1
J gene: TRBJ2-2
CDR3 protein: CASRQGARTGELFF
CDR3 DNA: TGCGCCAGCAGACAGGGGGCACGGACCGGGGAGCTGTTTTTT

clone size: NA
V gene: TRBV29-1
D gene: NA
J gene: TRBJ1-1
CDR3 protein: CMGIRNTEAFF
CDR3 DNA: TGCATGGGGATTAGGAACACTGAAGCTTTCTTT

clone size: NA
V gene: TRBV30
D gene: NA
J gene: TRBJ1-4
CDR3 protein: CAWRGTNEGEKLFF
CDR3 DNA: TGTGCCTGGAGGGGAACTAATGAGGGTGAAAAACTGTTTTTT

clone size: NA
V gene: TRBV6-6
D gene: TRBD1
J gene: TRBJ1-2
CDR3 protein: CASSSYRGSYGYTF
CDR3 DNA: TGTGCCAGCAGTTCCTACAGGGGGAGCTATGGCTACACCTTC

clone size: NA
V gene: TRBV27
D gene: NA
J gene: TRBJ1-3
CDR3 protein: CASSPSSSGNTIYF
CDR3 DNA: TGTGCCAGCAGTCCGTCCAGCTCTGGAAACACCATATATTTT

clone size: NA
V gene: TRBV7-7
D gene: TRBD1
J gene: TRBJ2-3
CDR3 protein: CASSLGQESTDTQYF
CDR3 DNA: TGTGCTAGCAGCTTAGGACAGGAAAGCACAGATACGCAGTATTTT

clone size: NA
V gene: TRBV5-1
D gene: NA
J gene: TRBJ1-1
CDR3 protein: CASSLGDTWNTEAFF
CDR3 DNA: TGCGCCAGCAGCTTGGGGGATACCTGGAACACTGAAGCTTTCTTT

clone size: NA
V gene: TRBV18
D gene: NA
J gene: TRBJ1-1
CDR3 protein: CASSASRGNTEAFF
CDR3 DNA: TGTGCCAGCTCAGCAAGCAGGGGTAACACTGAAGCTTTCTTT

clone size: NA
V gene: TRBV7-8
D gene: NA
J gene: TRBJ2-7
CDR3 protein: CASSRSGRTGEQYF
CDR3 DNA: TGTGCCAGCAGCCGCAGCGGGAGGACAGGGGAGCAGTACTTC

clone size: NA
V gene: TRBV6-1
D gene: NA
J gene: TRBJ1-5
CDR3 protein: CASSEDKGTYQPQHF
CDR3 DNA: TGTGCCAGCAGTGAAGATAAAGGGACGTATCAGCCCCAGCATTTT

clone size: NA
V gene: TRBV28
D gene: NA
J gene: TRBJ1-1
CDR3 protein: CASSSPTPYLLTFF
CDR3 DNA: TGTGCCAGCAGTTCACCGACACCGTACCTCCTGACTTTCTTT

clone size: NA
V gene: TRBV7-2
D gene: NA
J gene: TRBJ2-3
CDR3 protein: CASSPSSADTQYF
CDR3 DNA: TGTGCCAGCAGCCCTTCCAGCGCAGATACGCAGTATTTT

clone size: NA
V gene: TRBV6-6
D gene: NA
J gene: TRBJ2-3
CDR3 protein: CASSYPRGDTTDTQYF
CDR3 DNA: TGTGCCAGCAGTTACCCCAGGGGGGATACCACAGATACGCAGTATTTT

clone size: NA
V gene: TRBV21-1
D gene: NA
J gene: TRBJ2-7
CDR3 protein: CASSMGPGSRTSPHEQYF
CDR3 DNA: TGTGCCAGCAGCATGGGACCGGGATCCAGGACCAGTCCCCACGAGCAGTACTTC

clone size: NA
V gene: TRBV7-9
D gene: NA
J gene: TRBJ2-6
CDR3 protein: CASSLDVSGANVLTF
CDR3 DNA: TGTGCCAGCAGCTTAGATGTCTCTGGGGCCAACGTCCTGACTTTC

clone size: NA
V gene: TRBV7-9
D gene: NA
J gene: TRBJ2-5
CDR3 protein: CASSTGPPGTQYF
CDR3 DNA: TGTGCCAGCAGCACGGGCCCCCCGGGGACCCAGTACTTC

clone size: NA
V gene: TRBV7-2
D gene: TRBD1
J gene: TRBJ1-1
CDR3 protein: CASKGTGGNTEAFF
CDR3 DNA: TGTGCCAGCAAGGGGACAGGGGGGAACACTGAAGCTTTCTTT

clone size: NA
V gene: TRBV2
D gene: TRBD1
J gene: TRBJ1-2
CDR3 protein: CASGGQGANGYTF
CDR3 DNA: TGTGCCAGCGGAGGACAGGGGGCCAACGGCTACACCTTC